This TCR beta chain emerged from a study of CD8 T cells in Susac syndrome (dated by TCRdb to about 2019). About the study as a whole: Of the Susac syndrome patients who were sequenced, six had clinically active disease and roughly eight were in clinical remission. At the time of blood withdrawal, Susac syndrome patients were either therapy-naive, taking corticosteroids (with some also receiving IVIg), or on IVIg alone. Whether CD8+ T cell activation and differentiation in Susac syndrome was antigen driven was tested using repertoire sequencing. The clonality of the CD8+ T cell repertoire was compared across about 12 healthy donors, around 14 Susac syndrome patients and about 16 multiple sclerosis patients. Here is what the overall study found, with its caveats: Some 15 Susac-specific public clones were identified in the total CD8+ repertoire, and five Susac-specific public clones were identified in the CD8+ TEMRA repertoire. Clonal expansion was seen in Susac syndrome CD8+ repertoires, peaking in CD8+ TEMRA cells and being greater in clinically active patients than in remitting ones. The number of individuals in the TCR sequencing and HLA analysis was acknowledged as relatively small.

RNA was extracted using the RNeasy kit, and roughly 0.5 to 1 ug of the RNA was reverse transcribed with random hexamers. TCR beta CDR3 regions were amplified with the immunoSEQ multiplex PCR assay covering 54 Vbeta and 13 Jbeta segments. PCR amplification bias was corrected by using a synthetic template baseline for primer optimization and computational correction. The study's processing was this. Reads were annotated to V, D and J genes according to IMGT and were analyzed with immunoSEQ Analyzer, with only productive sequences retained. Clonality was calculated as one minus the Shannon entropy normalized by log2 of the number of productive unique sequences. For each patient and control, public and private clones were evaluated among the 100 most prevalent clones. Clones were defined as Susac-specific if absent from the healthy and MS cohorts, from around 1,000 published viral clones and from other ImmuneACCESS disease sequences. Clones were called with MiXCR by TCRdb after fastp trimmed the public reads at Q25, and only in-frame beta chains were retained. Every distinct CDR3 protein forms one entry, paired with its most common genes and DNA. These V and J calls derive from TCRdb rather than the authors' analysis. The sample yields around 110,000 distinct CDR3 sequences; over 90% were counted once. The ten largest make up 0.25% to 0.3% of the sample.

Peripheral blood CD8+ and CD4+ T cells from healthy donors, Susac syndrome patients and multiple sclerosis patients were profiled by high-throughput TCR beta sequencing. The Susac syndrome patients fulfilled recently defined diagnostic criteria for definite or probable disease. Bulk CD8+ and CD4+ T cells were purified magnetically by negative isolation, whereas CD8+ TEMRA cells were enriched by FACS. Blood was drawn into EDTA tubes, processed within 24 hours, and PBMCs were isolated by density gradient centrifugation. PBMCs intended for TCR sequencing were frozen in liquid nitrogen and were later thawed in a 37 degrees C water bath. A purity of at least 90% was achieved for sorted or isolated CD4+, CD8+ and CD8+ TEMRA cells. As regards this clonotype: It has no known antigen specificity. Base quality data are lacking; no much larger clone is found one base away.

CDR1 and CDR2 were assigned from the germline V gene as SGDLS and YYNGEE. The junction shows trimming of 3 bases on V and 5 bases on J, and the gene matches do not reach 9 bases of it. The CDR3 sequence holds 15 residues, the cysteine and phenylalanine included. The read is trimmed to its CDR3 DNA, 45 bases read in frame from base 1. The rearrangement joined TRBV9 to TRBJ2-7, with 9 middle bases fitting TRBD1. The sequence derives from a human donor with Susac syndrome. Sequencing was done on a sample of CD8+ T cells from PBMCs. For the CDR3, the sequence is CASSAAGTGFDEQYF. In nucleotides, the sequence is TGTGCCAGCAGCGCCGCCGGGACAGGGTTCGACGAGCAGTACTTC. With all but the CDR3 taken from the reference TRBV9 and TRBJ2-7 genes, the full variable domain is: DSGVTQTPKHLITATGQRVTLRCSPRSGDLSVYWYQQSLDQGLQFLIQYYNGEERAKGNILERFSAQQFPDLHSELNLSSLELGDSALYFCASSAAGTGFDEQYFGPGTRLTVT.